This is a list of T cell receptor beta chains from one sample in a study of T-cell reconstitution after alpha-beta-depleted transplantation in children. TCRdb independently ran MiXCR on the PCR reads; one entry per CDR3 protein. The table has about 240,000 distinct CDR3 sequences, about 25% seen once; the top ten hold about 2.8%. Sequencing used PBMCs, obtained before TCRalphabeta/CD19-depleted stem cell transplant. These receptors originate from a girl aged 2-10 years with Fanconi anemia, due to receive a stem cell transplant. The CDR3 runs from the conserved cysteine through the conserved F or W. D genes are given only for firm matches. Size is omitted from some rows. Given values are once, few, many or a class for expanded clones.

>TRBV10-3|TRBJ2-2|many|NA
TGTGCCATCAGACGGGCAGGGGTAACGAACACCGGGGAGCTGTTTTTT
CAIRRAGVTNTGELFF
>TRBV7-6|TRBJ2-1|few|NA
TGTGCCAGCAGCTTAGACGGGACACCCTACAATGAGCAGTTCTTC
CASSLDGTPYNEQFF
>TRBV10-2|TRBJ2-7|once|TRBD2
TGCGCCAGCAGGGGGACTAGAGTTTTTGGATCGGAGTACTTC
CASRGTRVFGSEYF
>TRBV5-1|TRBJ2-1|NA|NA
TGCGCCAGCAGCTTGGAGGTCAGCTCCTACAATGAGCAGTTCTTC
CASSLEVSSYNEQFF
>TRBV2|TRBJ2-1|NA|TRBD2
TGTGCCAGCCCTCCGCATTGGCGCACTAGCGGGATAGACGGCTCCTACAATGAGCAGTTCTTC
CASPPHWRTSGIDGSYNEQFF
>TRBV11-2|TRBJ2-3|NA|TRBD2
TGTGCCAGCAGCTTTTGGGGACTAGCGGGGGGCCGGTTCATCCGTACAGATACGCAGTATTTT
CASSFWGLAGGRFIRTDTQYF
>TRBV2|TRBJ2-5|few|NA
TGTGCCAGCTTGACCTCCCAAGAGACCCAGTACTTC
CASLTSQETQYF
>TRBV30|TRBJ2-7|NA|NA
TGTGCCTGGAGCCGGAGGTGGGGGCTCTACGAGCAGTACTTC
CAWSRRWGLYEQYF
>TRBV18|TRBJ1-1|few|NA
TGTGCCAGCTCACTCTGGACAGACCCTAACACTGAAGCTTTCTTT
CASSLWTDPNTEAFF
>TRBV10-1|TRBJ2-7|many|TRBD2
TGCGCCAGCTTTCCTGCTAGCGGGAGGGCCGAACTCTCCTACGAGCAGTACTTC
CASFPASGRAELSYEQYF
>TRBV5-1|TRBJ2-1|many|TRBD2
TGCGCCAGCAGCTTGGTTGCGGGGGACTACAATGAGCAGTTCTTC
CASSLVAGDYNEQFF
>TRBV10-3|TRBJ2-7|many|TRBD2
TGTGCCATCAGCGGGACTAGCGGGGGGGCTTACGAGCAGTACTTC
CAISGTSGGAYEQYF
>TRBV12-3/TRBV12-4|TRBJ2-5|NA|TRBD1
TGTGCCAGCAGCCCCGGGACAGGGAGTCAAGAGACCCAGTACTTC
CASSPGTGSQETQYF
>TRBV29-1|TRBJ2-1|many|TRBD2
TGCAGTGAGCGGGAGGGCTCAAATGAGCAGTTCTTC
CSEREGSNEQFF
>TRBV5-1|TRBJ2-3|NA|NA
TGCGCCAGCAGTGTGAGGGGGGGCGCAGGAGATACGCAGTATTTT
CASSVRGGAGDTQYF
>TRBV5-1|TRBJ1-4|many|NA
TGCGCCAGCAGCTCTCAGGGAGAGGGTAATGAAAAACTGTTTTTT
CASSSQGEGNEKLFF
>TRBV29-1|TRBJ2-3|NA|NA
TGCAGCGTTGGGCTCGGGGCAATGACAGATACGCAGTATTTT
CSVGLGAMTDTQYF
>TRBV18|TRBJ2-7|many|TRBD2
TGTGCCAGCTCACCCCCGACTAGCGGGGCCTACGAGCAGTACTTC
CASSPPTSGAYEQYF
>TRBV29-1|TRBJ2-7|few|TRBD1
TGCAGCGTTGAAACTGACAGGGCCGAGCAGTACTTC
CSVETDRAEQYF
>TRBV5-6|TRBJ2-3|NA|NA
TGTGCCAGCAGCCCAGTGGGCGGTAGCACAGATACGCAGTATTTT
CASSPVGGSTDTQYF
>TRBV20-1|TRBJ2-1|NA|TRBD1
TGCAGTGCTAGACAGGACAGGGCCAGCTCCTACAATGAGCAGTTCTTC
CSARQDRASSYNEQFF
>TRBV5-1|TRBJ2-1|many|TRBD2
TGCGCCAGCAGCCTGATTCAAACCGGGACTAGCTACAATGAGCAGTTCTTC
CASSLIQTGTSYNEQFF
>TRBV7-2|TRBJ2-1|few|NA
TGTGCCAGCAGCCTATCTAGGCGCCGGGGCTCCTACAATGAGCAGTTCTTC
CASSLSRRRGSYNEQFF
>TRBV28|TRBJ1-1|few|NA
TGTGCCAGCAGACCCTTAAGAGCAGGTACTGAAGCTTTCTTT
CASRPLRAGTEAFF
>TRBV27|TRBJ2-7|many|TRBD2
TGTGCCAGCAGTCTGATACAGGGGTCTAGCGGGGGGGATCCCTACGAGCAGTACTTC
CASSLIQGSSGGDPYEQYF
>TRBV2|TRBJ2-7|many|NA
TGTGCCAGCAGTGTCCCTGACAGCTCCTACGAGCAGTACTTC
CASSVPDSSYEQYF
>TRBV6-5|TRBJ2-3|few|TRBD2
TGTGCCAGCAGTTTCTCTAGCGGGAGGGTCACAGATACGCAGTATTTT
CASSFSSGRVTDTQYF
>TRBV10-3|TRBJ2-7|NA|NA
TGTGCCATCGGGAATGGGGGAAGCTCCTACGAGCAGTACTTC
CAIGNGGSSYEQYF
>TRBV7-6|TRBJ2-5|few|TRBD1
TGTGCCAGCAGCACGAGACAGGGTGAAGAGACCCAGTACTTC
CASSTRQGEETQYF
>TRBV29-1|TRBJ2-1|many|NA
TGCGCTATACCCTACGTAGGGATCGTCGATGAGCAGTTCTTC
CAIPYVGIVDEQFF
>TRBV24-1|TRBJ1-2|many|NA
TGTGCCACCAGCGACAGCAATGGCTACACCTTC
CATSDSNGYTF
>TRBV29-1|TRBJ1-2|few|TRBD1
TGCAGCGTTGAAGAATCAGGGGGGCGGCTTGGCTACACCTTC
CSVEESGGRLGYTF
>TRBV28|TRBJ1-2|NA|NA
TGTGCCAGCGACATGGCGGGACCGGGCTATGGCTACACCTTC
CASDMAGPGYGYTF
>TRBV20-1|TRBJ2-5|NA|TRBD2
TGCAGTGCTCCCAGCGGGAAAGAGACCCAGTACTTC
CSAPSGKETQYF
>TRBV29-1|TRBJ2-2|NA|NA
TGCAGCGTTAGCACGAACACCGGGGAGCTGTTTTTT
CSVSTNTGELFF
>TRBV29-1|TRBJ2-2|many|TRBD2
TGCAGCGTTGAAGGGCTAGCGGGAGGCGTCGGCGGGGAGCTGTTTTTT
CSVEGLAGGVGGELFF
>TRBV10-3|TRBJ1-5|few|NA
TGTGCCATCAGTGAGCAGGGTTGGAGCAATCAGCCCCAGCATTTT
CAISEQGWSNQPQHF
>TRBV5-1|TRBJ1-6|many|TRBD1
TGCGCCAGCAGCTGGATGGGACAGGGTTATAATTCACCCCTCCACTTT
CASSWMGQGYNSPLHF
>TRBV20-1|TRBJ1-1|NA|NA
TGCAGTGCTACTAGTATGAACACTGAAGCTTTCTTT
CSATSMNTEAFF
>TRBV7-8|TRBJ2-1|NA|NA
TGTGCCAGCAGCTTAGCCCGGACTATAGGGGAGCAGTTCTTC
CASSLARTIGEQFF
>TRBV7-3|TRBJ2-1|once|TRBD2
TGTGCCAGCAGCTCCCGACTAGCGGGGGGAAGTAATGAGCAGTTCTTC
CASSSRLAGGSNEQFF
>TRBV6-1|TRBJ1-1|NA|NA
TGTGCCAGCCGAGACAGGCTCTTGAACACTGAAGCTTTCTTT
CASRDRLLNTEAFF
>TRBV27|TRBJ1-2|NA|NA
TGTGCCAGCAGTCCAGGGGCGGGCGGCTACACCTTC
CASSPGAGGYTF
>TRBV20-1|TRBJ2-5|NA|NA
TGCAGTGCTAGAAACCGGGACTCCCACCTCGGAGAGACCCAGTACTTC
CSARNRDSHLGETQYF
>TRBV27|TRBJ2-1|NA|NA
TGTGCCAGCAGTTTATTTCTCGGCCCGCCCTCCTACAATGAGCAGTTCTTC
CASSLFLGPPSYNEQFF
>TRBV20-1|TRBJ2-7|NA|TRBD1
TGCAGTGCTAGTCGACAGGGATTGGGGTACGAGCAGTACTTC
CSASRQGLGYEQYF
>TRBV20-1|TRBJ2-7|many|NA
TGCAGTGCTAGAGATTCCGGCGTCCTACGCTACGAGCAGTACTTC
CSARDSGVLRYEQYF
>TRBV7-2|TRBJ1-4|NA|NA
TGTGCCAGCAGCTTAAACAGGGCCGCAACTAATGAAAAACTGTTTTTT
CASSLNRAATNEKLFF